The entry below describes one TCR beta chain. Repertoires were generated with immunoSEQ multiplex PCR, while TCRdb's copy carries only in-frame clones and drops some. Of approximately 97,000 clones detected, more than 85% appear once; the ten largest clones hold about 4%. These data are taken from a study of blood T cell repertoires in COVID-19. Study-level background: Sample material is recorded as cDNA or gDNA derived from T cells, B-cell-depleted T cells, or PBMCs.

This TCR derives from a young man with acute or convalescent COVID-19. Sequencing was carried out using peripheral blood.

CDR3 sequence: CASSPRRETQETQYF. CDR3 in DNA: TGTGCCAGCTCACCACGGCGGGAGACCCAAGAGACCCAGTACTTC. V and J are TRBV18 and TRBJ2-5, with 7 bases aligning to TRBD2. The CDR3 has 15 residues. CDR1 KGHSH and CDR2 LQKENI come from the germline V gene. The J segment lost 1 base and the V segment lost 1 base, leaving 3 bases of the junction unmatched. Full variable domain (missing parts from reference TRBV18 and TRBJ2-5): NAGVMQNPRHLVRRRGQEARLRCSPMKGHSHVYWYRQLPEEGLKFMVYLQKENIIDESGMPKERFSAEFPKEGPSILRIQQVVRGDSAAYFCASSPRRETQETQYFGPGTRLLVL.